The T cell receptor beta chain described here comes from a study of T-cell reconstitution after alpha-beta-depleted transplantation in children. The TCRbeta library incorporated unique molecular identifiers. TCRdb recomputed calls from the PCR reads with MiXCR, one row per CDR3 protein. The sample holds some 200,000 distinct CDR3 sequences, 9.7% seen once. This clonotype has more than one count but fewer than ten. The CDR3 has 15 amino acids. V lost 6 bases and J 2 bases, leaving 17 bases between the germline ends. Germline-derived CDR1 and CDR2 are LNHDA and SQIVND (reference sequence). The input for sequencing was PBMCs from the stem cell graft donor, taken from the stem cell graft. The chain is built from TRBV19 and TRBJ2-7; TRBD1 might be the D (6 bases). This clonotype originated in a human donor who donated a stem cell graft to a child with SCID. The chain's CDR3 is CASSNDRLGPYEQYF. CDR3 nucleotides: TGTGCCAGTAGCAACGACAGGTTGGGACCCTACGAGCAGTACTTC. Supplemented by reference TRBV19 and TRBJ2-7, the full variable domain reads DGGITQSPKYLFRKEGQNVTLSCEQNLNHDAMYWYRQDPGQGLRLIYYSQIVNDFQKGDIAEGYSVSREKKESFPLTVTSAQKNPTAFYLCASSNDRLGPYEQYFGPGTRLTVT.